Listed below are T cell receptor beta chains from one sample, sequenced in a study of blood T cell repertoires in COVID-19. Produced via immunoSEQ multiplex PCR; TCRdb's table is partial and in-frame only. Here the sample spans over 45,000 clones, 80% being singletons. Sequenced sample: peripheral blood. These TCRs come from a man aged 60 to 69 with acute or convalescent COVID-19. Each CDR3 is given with its conserved first and last residue. Fields, in order: J gene, clone size, D gene, V gene, CDR3 protein, CDR3 DNA. The D gene is left open where the match is weak. Size is stated for part of the rows, as once, few or many counts, or as a class when the clone is expanded.

j_gene: TRBJ1-3; abundance: few; d_gene: NA; v_gene: TRBV18; CDR3aa: CASFLTSSGNTIYF; CDR3nt: TGTGCCAGCTTCCTCACCAGCTCTGGAAACACCATATATTTT
j_gene: TRBJ2-7; abundance: NA; d_gene: TRBD1; v_gene: TRBV18; CDR3aa: CASSPGITGGEQYF; CDR3nt: TGTGCCAGCTCACCAGGGATTACAGGGGGAGAGCAGTACTTC
j_gene: TRBJ2-3; abundance: once; d_gene: NA; v_gene: TRBV6-6; CDR3aa: CASTWDSGTQYF; CDR3nt: TGTGCCAGCACCTGGGACTCAGGGACGCAGTATTTT
j_gene: TRBJ2-7; abundance: few; d_gene: NA; v_gene: TRBV13; CDR3aa: CASSLRQGTYEQYF; CDR3nt: TGTGCCAGCAGCTTAAGGCAGGGGACCTACGAGCAGTACTTC
j_gene: TRBJ2-2; abundance: NA; d_gene: NA; v_gene: TRBV18; CDR3aa: CASITGANTGELFF; CDR3nt: TGTGCCAGCATCACGGGAGCAAACACCGGGGAGCTGTTTTTT
j_gene: TRBJ1-6; abundance: NA; d_gene: NA; v_gene: TRBV6-5; CDR3aa: CASSPIGQTNSPLHF; CDR3nt: TGTGCCAGCAGTCCAATCGGACAGACCAATTCACCCCTCCACTTT
j_gene: TRBJ2-3; abundance: NA; d_gene: TRBD2; v_gene: TRBV9; CDR3aa: CASSPVRLAGGTDTQYF; CDR3nt: TGTGCCAGCAGCCCCGTCCGACTAGCGGGGGGGACAGATACGCAGTATTTT
j_gene: TRBJ1-4; abundance: NA; d_gene: NA; v_gene: TRBV3-1/TRBV3-2; CDR3aa: CASSQGGFATNEKLFF; CDR3nt: TGTGCCAGCAGCCAAGGCGGATTTGCAACTAATGAAAAACTGTTTTTT
j_gene: TRBJ2-5; abundance: few; d_gene: TRBD1; v_gene: TRBV5-4; CDR3aa: CASHRDRGEETQYF; CDR3nt: TGTGCCAGCCACCGGGACAGGGGCGAAGAGACCCAGTACTTC
j_gene: TRBJ1-5; abundance: NA; d_gene: NA; v_gene: TRBV7-8; CDR3aa: CASSFDRLSNQPQHF; CDR3nt: TGTGCCAGCAGCTTCGACAGACTTAGCAATCAGCCCCAGCATTTT
j_gene: TRBJ2-7; abundance: NA; d_gene: TRBD2; v_gene: TRBV27; CDR3aa: CASRRLAGGLTSYEQYF; CDR3nt: TGTGCCAGCAGGCGTCTAGCGGGGGGCCTGACCTCCTACGAGCAGTACTTC
j_gene: TRBJ1-5; abundance: NA; d_gene: NA; v_gene: TRBV2; CDR3aa: CASSVVTPEQPQHF; CDR3nt: TGTGCCAGCAGTGTAGTCACCCCCGAGCAGCCCCAGCATTTT
j_gene: TRBJ1-2; abundance: NA; d_gene: NA; v_gene: TRBV10-3; CDR3aa: CAISENSYNYGYTF; CDR3nt: TGTGCCATCAGTGAGAACAGCTACAACTATGGCTACACCTTC
j_gene: TRBJ1-4; abundance: NA; d_gene: NA; v_gene: TRBV11-2; CDR3aa: CASSLFGGASNEKLFF; CDR3nt: TGTGCCAGCAGCTTATTTGGGGGCGCTTCTAATGAAAAACTGTTTTTT
j_gene: TRBJ2-1; abundance: NA; d_gene: TRBD2; v_gene: TRBV2; CDR3aa: CASSSGISSYNEQFF; CDR3nt: TGTGCCAGCAGCAGCGGGATTAGCTCCTACAATGAGCAGTTCTTC
j_gene: TRBJ2-1; abundance: NA; d_gene: TRBD1; v_gene: TRBV4-2; CDR3aa: CASSQGSGTGLDEQFF; CDR3nt: TGTGCCAGCAGCCAAGGTTCAGGGACAGGGCTCGATGAGCAGTTCTTC
j_gene: TRBJ2-3; abundance: NA; d_gene: NA; v_gene: TRBV10-1; CDR3aa: CASSLGVVAFDTQYF; CDR3nt: TGCGCCAGCAGTCTGGGAGTGGTAGCGTTTGATACGCAGTATTTT
j_gene: TRBJ1-1; abundance: once; d_gene: TRBD1; v_gene: TRBV28; CDR3aa: CASSLGQGKTFF; CDR3nt: TGTGCCAGCAGTTTAGGACAGGGGAAAACTTTCTTT
j_gene: TRBJ2-2; abundance: NA; d_gene: TRBD2; v_gene: TRBV12-5; CDR3aa: CASGTGLAGSTGELFF; CDR3nt: TGTGCTAGTGGTACCGGACTAGCGGGGAGCACCGGGGAGCTGTTTTTT
j_gene: TRBJ2-3; abundance: NA; d_gene: NA; v_gene: TRBV5-4; CDR3aa: CASSKDSAADTQYF; CDR3nt: TGTGCCAGCAGCAAGGACTCGGCGGCAGATACGCAGTATTTT
j_gene: TRBJ2-3; abundance: NA; d_gene: TRBD2; v_gene: TRBV13; CDR3aa: CASSDRRSGGSTDTQYF; CDR3nt: TGTGCCAGCAGCGACAGACGCAGCGGGGGAAGCACAGATACGCAGTATTTT
j_gene: TRBJ1-2; abundance: NA; d_gene: NA; v_gene: TRBV28; CDR3aa: CASRPPGVNYGYTF; CDR3nt: TGTGCCAGCAGACCTCCGGGAGTTAACTATGGCTACACCTTC
j_gene: TRBJ1-4; abundance: once; d_gene: TRBD1; v_gene: TRBV6-5; CDR3aa: CASRQRGQGIGKLFF; CDR3nt: TGTGCCAGCAGACAACGAGGACAGGGGATAGGAAAACTGTTTTTT
j_gene: TRBJ1-1; abundance: NA; d_gene: TRBD1; v_gene: TRBV6-2/TRBV6-3; CDR3aa: CASSYSGRGRTEAFF; CDR3nt: TGTGCCAGCAGTTACTCGGGCAGGGGGAGGACTGAAGCTTTCTTT
j_gene: TRBJ2-1; abundance: NA; d_gene: TRBD1; v_gene: TRBV9; CDR3aa: CASSVSGDSYNEQFF; CDR3nt: TGTGCCAGCAGCGTGTCCGGGGACAGTTACAATGAGCAGTTCTTC
j_gene: TRBJ1-6; abundance: few; d_gene: TRBD1; v_gene: TRBV2; CDR3aa: CASSPALGQDNSPLHF; CDR3nt: TGTGCCAGCAGCCCCGCTCTCGGACAGGACAATTCACCCCTCCACTTT
j_gene: TRBJ2-3; abundance: NA; d_gene: TRBD2; v_gene: TRBV30; CDR3aa: CAWSKRGSSTDTQYF; CDR3nt: TGTGCCTGGAGTAAGCGGGGGTCAAGCACAGATACGCAGTATTTT
j_gene: TRBJ1-1; abundance: NA; d_gene: TRBD1; v_gene: TRBV6-2/TRBV6-3; CDR3aa: CASSPPTGRVNMNTEAFF; CDR3nt: TGTGCCAGCAGTCCACCGACAGGGCGGGTTAACATGAACACTGAAGCTTTCTTT
j_gene: TRBJ2-7; abundance: NA; d_gene: NA; v_gene: TRBV5-1; CDR3aa: CASSLTETYEQYF; CDR3nt: TGCGCCAGCAGCTTAACAGAAACCTACGAGCAGTACTTC
j_gene: TRBJ2-1; abundance: NA; d_gene: TRBD1; v_gene: TRBV7-2; CDR3aa: CASSLGSGTGGQSEQFF; CDR3nt: TGTGCCAGCAGCTTAGGCTCCGGGACAGGGGGCCAGAGTGAGCAGTTCTTC
j_gene: TRBJ2-7; abundance: NA; d_gene: TRBD2; v_gene: TRBV11-1; CDR3aa: CASSATSGRTYEQYF; CDR3nt: TGTGCCAGCAGCGCCACTAGCGGGAGGACCTACGAGCAGTACTTC
j_gene: TRBJ2-1; abundance: NA; d_gene: TRBD2; v_gene: TRBV3-1/TRBV3-2; CDR3aa: CASSQDLAGGRWQFF; CDR3nt: TGTGCCAGCAGCCAAGATCTAGCGGGGGGGCGTTGGCAGTTCTTC
j_gene: TRBJ1-1; abundance: few; d_gene: NA; v_gene: TRBV5-4; CDR3aa: CASSLDFGEGAFF; CDR3nt: TGTGCCAGCAGCTTGGACTTCGGCGAGGGAGCTTTCTTT
j_gene: TRBJ2-7; abundance: once; d_gene: TRBD1; v_gene: TRBV7-2; CDR3aa: CASSFPDRGLYEQYF; CDR3nt: TGTGCCAGCAGCTTTCCTGACAGGGGCCTGTACGAGCAGTACTTC
j_gene: TRBJ1-4; abundance: NA; d_gene: NA; v_gene: TRBV27; CDR3aa: CASRRDLREKLFF; CDR3nt: TGTGCCAGCAGACGCGACCTGAGGGAAAAACTGTTTTTT
j_gene: TRBJ1-1; abundance: medium-sized; d_gene: TRBD1; v_gene: TRBV5-1; CDR3aa: CASGTGSTEAFF; CDR3nt: TGCGCCAGCGGGACAGGGAGTACTGAAGCTTTCTTT
j_gene: TRBJ2-5; abundance: NA; d_gene: TRBD2; v_gene: TRBV3-1/TRBV3-2; CDR3aa: CASSQVAARGGGQYF; CDR3nt: TGTGCCAGCAGCCAAGTGGCCGCGCGGGGGGGAGGCCAGTACTTC
j_gene: TRBJ2-3; abundance: NA; d_gene: TRBD2; v_gene: TRBV19; CDR3aa: CASSNLAGGFDTQYF; CDR3nt: TGTGCCAGTAGTAACTTAGCGGGGGGGTTCGATACGCAGTATTTT
j_gene: TRBJ2-7; abundance: NA; d_gene: NA; v_gene: TRBV9; CDR3aa: CASSVDAGLQGGEQYF; CDR3nt: TGTGCCAGCAGCGTAGACGCGGGGCTTCAGGGGGGCGAGCAGTACTTC
j_gene: TRBJ1-4; abundance: NA; d_gene: NA; v_gene: TRBV5-6; CDR3aa: CASSSGGLTNEKLFF; CDR3nt: TGTGCCAGCAGCTCGGGGGGTTTAACTAATGAAAAACTGTTTTTT
j_gene: TRBJ2-5; abundance: NA; d_gene: NA; v_gene: TRBV28; CDR3aa: CASSGQGVGGQETQYF; CDR3nt: TGTGCCAGCAGTGGACAAGGAGTGGGGGGCCAAGAGACCCAGTACTTC
j_gene: TRBJ2-1; abundance: once; d_gene: TRBD2; v_gene: TRBV5-1; CDR3aa: CASSLARGGYNEQFF; CDR3nt: TGCGCCAGCAGCTTGGCGCGGGGGGGTTACAATGAGCAGTTCTTC
j_gene: TRBJ2-1; abundance: NA; d_gene: NA; v_gene: TRBV28; CDR3aa: CASKSTGRPIGDTYNEQFF; CDR3nt: TGTGCCAGCAAGAGTACGGGGCGCCCAATCGGGGACACCTACAATGAGCAGTTCTTC
j_gene: TRBJ2-3; abundance: NA; d_gene: TRBD2; v_gene: TRBV29-1; CDR3aa: CSVGLAGGDTQYF; CDR3nt: TGCAGCGTGGGACTAGCGGGGGGAGATACGCAGTATTTT
j_gene: TRBJ1-4; abundance: NA; d_gene: NA; v_gene: TRBV28; CDR3aa: CASSPLDSALEKLFF; CDR3nt: TGTGCCAGCAGTCCCCTGGACAGTGCCCTTGAAAAACTGTTTTTT
j_gene: TRBJ1-2; abundance: NA; d_gene: NA; v_gene: TRBV9; CDR3aa: CASSPTGGFYGYTF; CDR3nt: TGTGCCAGCAGCCCAACAGGAGGGTTCTATGGCTACACCTTC
j_gene: TRBJ2-2; abundance: NA; d_gene: TRBD2; v_gene: TRBV29-1; CDR3aa: CSVPAGLAGSATGELFF; CDR3nt: TGCAGCGTCCCGGCGGGACTAGCGGGGAGTGCGACCGGGGAGCTGTTTTTT
j_gene: TRBJ2-7; abundance: once; d_gene: TRBD1; v_gene: TRBV7-2; CDR3aa: CASSPRDRFGYEQYF; CDR3nt: TGTGCCAGCAGCCCCCGGGACAGGTTTGGCTACGAGCAGTACTTC
j_gene: TRBJ2-7; abundance: NA; d_gene: TRBD1; v_gene: TRBV19; CDR3aa: CASRGGDRGTYEQYF; CDR3nt: TGTGCCAGTAGAGGGGGGGACAGGGGAACCTACGAGCAGTACTTC
j_gene: TRBJ2-3; abundance: NA; d_gene: NA; v_gene: TRBV27; CDR3aa: CASSLTGRESDTQYF; CDR3nt: TGTGCCAGCAGTTTAACTGGGCGAGAGTCAGATACGCAGTATTTT
j_gene: TRBJ2-5; abundance: NA; d_gene: TRBD1; v_gene: TRBV28; CDR3aa: CASSSQGVGAQETQYF; CDR3nt: TGTGCCAGCAGTTCGCAGGGGGTAGGGGCACAAGAGACCCAGTACTTC
j_gene: TRBJ1-3; abundance: NA; d_gene: TRBD1; v_gene: TRBV9; CDR3aa: CASSERGQAGSGNTIYF; CDR3nt: TGTGCCAGCAGCGAGAGGGGACAGGCTGGCTCTGGAAACACCATATATTTT